The 15 T cell receptor beta chains presented below share a single source sample, sequenced in a study of blood T cell repertoires in COVID-19. Using immunoSEQ multiplex PCR, the repertoire was profiled, and TCRdb retains in-frame clones only, with some absent. The repertoire holds approximately 89,000 clones, with around four fifths as singletons. Sequences were obtained from peripheral blood. Every receptor here comes from a woman in her seventies with active or convalescent COVID-19.

The chain joins TRBV5-1 to TRBJ1-1; the D gene is possibly TRBD1 (5 bases). V gave up 4 bases and J gave up 1 base, with 14 bases separating them. This CDR3 comprises 15 residues. The germline V gene has CDR1 SGHRS and CDR2 YFSETQ. CDR3 sequence reads: CASSVGPRANTEAFF. The DNA of the CDR3 is TGCGCCAGCAGCGTTGGCCCCAGGGCGAACACTGAAGCTTTCTTT.

The CDR3 DNA reads as TGTGCCACCAGTGACTCAGGTGCAACTAATGAAAAACTGTTTTTT. Translating gives CATSDSGATNEKLFF. The chain couples TRBV24-1 to TRBJ1-4; D gene ambiguous. CDR3 length: 15 residues. Germline V gives CDR1 KGHDR, CDR2 SFDVKD. Trimming stripped 4 bases from V and 0 bases from J, with 8 bases between.

CDR3 DNA: TGTGCCAGCAGATCAAGTATCGGGCAGCCCCAGCATTTT. Translation: CASRSSIGQPQHF. The chain couples TRBV6-5 to TRBJ1-5, with D unclear. The CDR3 runs 13 residues. The V end lost 6 bases, the J end lost 7 bases, and 13 bases lay between the germline ends. Germline V gene lookup returns CDR1 MNHEY and CDR2 SVGAGI.

V usage is TRBV4-2 and J usage is TRBJ2-1; 13 positions match TRBD2. V lost 3 bases to trimming and J lost 1 base; unmatched junction nucleotides: 9. CDR3 length: 19 residues. Germline loops: CDR1 LGHNA, CDR2 YNFKEQ. The CDR3 here is CASSQGTSGAIFSYNEQFF. The CDR3 nucleotides read TGTGCCAGCAGCCAGGGGACTAGCGGGGCGATCTTTTCCTACAATGAGCAGTTCTTC.

This chain joins TRBV12-3 or TRBV12-4 and TRBJ1-5; D is uncertain. The CDR3 loop spans 13 amino acids. The V end lost 6 bases, the J end lost 9 bases, and 15 bases lay between the germline ends. CDR3 residues: CASSVSRVGPQHF. CDR3 bases: TGTGCCAGCAGCGTGTCTCGTGTCGGGCCCCAGCATTTT.

J is TRBJ2-5 and V is TRBV9, with D perhaps matching TRBD2 (6 bases). With 0 bases removed from V and 2 bases from J, the gap between germline ends came to 11 bases. Germline CDR1 SGDLS, CDR2 YYNGEE. There are 15 residues in the CDR3. The CDR3 sequence: CASSVGAGRQETQYF. The CDR3 DNA is TGTGCCAGCAGCGTAGGGGCGGGGAGACAAGAGACCCAGTACTTC.

The chain joins TRBV6-2 or TRBV6-3 to TRBJ1-2, with 9 bases fitting TRBD1. CDR3 length: 16 amino acids. CDR1 MNHEY and CDR2 SVGEGT come from the germline V gene. The trim removed 6 bases at V and 4 bases at J, leaving 12 bases unmatched. CDR3 in amino acids: CASSQISLTGGYGYTF. CDR3 DNA sequence: TGTGCCAGCAGCCAGATCTCTCTGACAGGGGGCTATGGCTACACCTTC.

The rearrangement joins TRBV4-1 to TRBJ1-2; D call uncertain. The V gene lost 2 bases and the J gene lost 2 bases, with 21 bases spanning the gap. The germline V gene has CDR1 MGHRA and CDR2 YSYEKL. CDR3 length equals 18 residues. CDR3 region: CASSQPIGERNNNYGYTF. The CDR3 DNA is TGCGCCAGCAGCCAACCCATCGGGGAAAGGAACAACAACTATGGCTACACCTTC.

The chain links TRBV5-4 to TRBJ1-1; D is uncertain. Germline V gene lookup returns CDR1 SGHNT and CDR2 YYREEE (reference sequence). There are 15 residues in the CDR3. V gave up 3 bases and J gave up 1 base, with 13 bases separating them. The CDR3 DNA is TGTGCCAGCAGCTCACCGGTAACGGGGAACACTGAAGCTTTCTTT. Translating it yields CASSSPVTGNTEAFF.

This clone was observed once. The chain couples TRBV6-5 to TRBJ1-1; no firm D call. Germline V gene sequence: CDR1 MNHEY, CDR2 SVGAGI. Trimming removed 6 bases from V and 11 bases from J, with 13 bases in between. This CDR3 contains 11 residues. CDR3 bases: TGTGCCAGCAGCTCGGGTCCCGAGGCTTTCTTT. As protein: CASSSGPEAFF.

The chain uses TRBV7-2 and TRBJ2-2; D remains ambiguous. The germline V gene encodes CDR1 SGHTA and CDR2 FQGNSA. The CDR3 runs 13 residues. Between the trimmed V and J ends, which lost 3 bases and 5 bases, there was a span of 7 bases. This CDR3 is CASSLLRTGELFF. CDR3 bases: TGTGCCAGCAGCTTGCTTAGAACCGGGGAGCTGTTTTTT.

In this sample, this clone turned up once. The V and J genes are TRBV11-2 and TRBJ2-7, with 8 positions matching TRBD2. V shed 0 bases, J shed 3 bases, and the junction held 4 bases outside the gene matches. Germline CDR1 SGHAT, CDR2 FQNNGV. This CDR3 has 15 residues. CDR3 DNA sequence: TGTGCCAGCAGCTTAGATCAGCGGGGGCTCTACGAGCAGTACTTC. This sequence encodes CASSLDQRGLYEQYF. Filled out from reference TRBV11-2 and TRBJ2-7, the complete variable domain reads EAGVAQSPRYKIIEKRQSVAFWCNPISGHATLYWYQQILGQGPKLLIQFQNNGVVDDSQLPKDRFSAERLKGVDSTLKIQPAKLEDSAVYLCASSLDQRGLYEQYFGPGTRLTVT.

The V call is TRBV27, the J call TRBJ2-7, with 8 bases matching TRBD1. CDR3 length: 14 amino acids. The V and J ends lost 5 bases and 0 bases, in that order; junction bases with no gene match: 3. CDR1 and CDR2 from the germline V gene are MNHEY and SMNVEV (reference sequence). CDR3 coding DNA: TGTGCCAGCAGTCTAACAGGGGGCTCCTACGAGCAGTACTTC. Translation: CASSLTGGSYEQYF.

This sequence joins TRBV28 and TRBJ2-7, with 11 positions matching TRBD1. The CDR3 length is 16 residues. Germline assignment: CDR1 MDHEN and CDR2 SYDVKM. V shed 3 bases and J 4 bases; nucleotides not matched to a gene: 8. The CDR3 spells CASSLLGTGGSYEQYF. DNA for the CDR3: TGTGCCAGCAGTTTGCTAGGGACAGGGGGGTCTTACGAGCAGTACTTC.

This chain uses TRBV19 with TRBJ1-1; no clear D gene. V was cut by 4 bases and J by 7 bases, with 10 bases left in between. This CDR3 has 12 residues. The germline V gene encodes CDR1 LNHDA and CDR2 SQIVND (reference sequence). The CDR3 loop is CASSRREGEAFF. For the CDR3, the DNA is TGTGCCAGTAGTAGGAGGGAGGGTGAAGCTTTCTTT.